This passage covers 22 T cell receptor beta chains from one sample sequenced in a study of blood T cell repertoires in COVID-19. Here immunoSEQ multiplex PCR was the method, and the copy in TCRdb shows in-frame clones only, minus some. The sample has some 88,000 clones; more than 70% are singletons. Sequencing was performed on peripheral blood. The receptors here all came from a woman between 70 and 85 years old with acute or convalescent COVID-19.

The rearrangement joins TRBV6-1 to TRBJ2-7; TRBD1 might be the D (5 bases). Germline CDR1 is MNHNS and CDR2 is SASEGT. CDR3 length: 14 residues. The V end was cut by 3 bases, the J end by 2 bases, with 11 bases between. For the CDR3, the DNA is TGTGCCAGCAGTGATCAGGGCATTACCTACGAGCAGTACGTC. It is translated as CASSDQGITYEQYV.

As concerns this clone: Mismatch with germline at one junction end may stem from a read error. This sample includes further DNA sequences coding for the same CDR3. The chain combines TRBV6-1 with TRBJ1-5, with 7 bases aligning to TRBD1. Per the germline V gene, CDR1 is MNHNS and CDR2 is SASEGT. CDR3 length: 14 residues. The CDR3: CASSETGPHQPQHF. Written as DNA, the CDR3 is TGTGCTAGCAGTGAGACAGGGCCCCATCAGCCCCAGCATTTT.

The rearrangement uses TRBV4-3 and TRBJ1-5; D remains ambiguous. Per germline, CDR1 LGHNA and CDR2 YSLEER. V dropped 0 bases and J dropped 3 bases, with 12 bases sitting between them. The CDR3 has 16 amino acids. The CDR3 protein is CASSQDLAMPNQPQHF. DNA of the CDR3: TGCGCCAGCAGCCAAGATCTGGCCATGCCCAATCAGCCCCAGCATTTT.

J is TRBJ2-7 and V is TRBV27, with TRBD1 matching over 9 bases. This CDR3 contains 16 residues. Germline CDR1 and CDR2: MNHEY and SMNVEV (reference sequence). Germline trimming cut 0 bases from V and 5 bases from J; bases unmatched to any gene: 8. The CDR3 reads CASSLSGTGGTHEQYV. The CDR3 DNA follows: TGTGCCAGCAGTTTATCGGGCACAGGGGGCACCCACGAGCAGTACGTC.

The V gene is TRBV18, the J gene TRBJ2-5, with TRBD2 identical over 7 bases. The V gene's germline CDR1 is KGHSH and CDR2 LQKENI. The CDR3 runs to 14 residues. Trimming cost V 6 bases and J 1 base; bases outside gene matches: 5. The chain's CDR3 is CASSQRGGQETQYF. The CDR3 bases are TGTGCCAGCTCTCAACGCGGGGGCCAAGAGACCCAGTACTTC.

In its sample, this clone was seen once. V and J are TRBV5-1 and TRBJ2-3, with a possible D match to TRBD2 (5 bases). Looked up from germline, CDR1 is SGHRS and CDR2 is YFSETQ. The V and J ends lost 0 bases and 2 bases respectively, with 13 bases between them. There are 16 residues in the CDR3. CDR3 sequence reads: CASSLDEASPTDTQYF. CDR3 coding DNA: TGCGCCAGCAGCTTGGATGAGGCTAGCCCCACAGATACGCAGTATTTT.

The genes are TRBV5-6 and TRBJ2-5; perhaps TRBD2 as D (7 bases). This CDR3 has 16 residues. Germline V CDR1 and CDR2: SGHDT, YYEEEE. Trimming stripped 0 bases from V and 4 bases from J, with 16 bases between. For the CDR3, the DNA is TGTGCCAGCAGCTTGGTGTATCGGGGAGGGGGAGAGACCCAGTACTTC. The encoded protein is CASSLVYRGGGETQYF.

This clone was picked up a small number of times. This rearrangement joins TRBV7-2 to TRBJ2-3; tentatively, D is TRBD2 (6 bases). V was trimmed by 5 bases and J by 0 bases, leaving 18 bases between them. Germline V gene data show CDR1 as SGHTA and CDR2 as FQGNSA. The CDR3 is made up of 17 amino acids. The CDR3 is CASSDFWVAASTDTQYF. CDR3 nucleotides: TGTGCCAGCAGCGACTTTTGGGTAGCGGCTAGCACAGATACGCAGTATTTT.

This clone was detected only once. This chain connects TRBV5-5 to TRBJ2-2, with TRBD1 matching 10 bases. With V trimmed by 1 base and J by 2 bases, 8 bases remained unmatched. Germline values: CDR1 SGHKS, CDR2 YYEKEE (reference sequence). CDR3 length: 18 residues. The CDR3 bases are TGTGCCAGCAGCTTGTTTTCGGGACAGGGGTTAAACACCGGGGAGCTGTTTTTT. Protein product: CASSLFSGQGLNTGELFF.

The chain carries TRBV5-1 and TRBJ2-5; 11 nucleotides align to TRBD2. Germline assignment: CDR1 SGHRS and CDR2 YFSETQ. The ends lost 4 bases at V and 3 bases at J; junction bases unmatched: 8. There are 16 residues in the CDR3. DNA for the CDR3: TGCGCCAGCAGCCCGGGACTAGCGGAGTGGGAAGAGACCCAGTACTTC. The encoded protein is CASSPGLAEWEETQYF.

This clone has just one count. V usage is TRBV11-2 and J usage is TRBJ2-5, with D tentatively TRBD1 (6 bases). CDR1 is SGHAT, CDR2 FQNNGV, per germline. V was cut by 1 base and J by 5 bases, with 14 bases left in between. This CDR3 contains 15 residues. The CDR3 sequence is CASSLAGRGDETQYF. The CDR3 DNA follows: TGTGCCAGCAGCTTAGCCGGCAGGGGCGATGAGACCCAGTACTTC. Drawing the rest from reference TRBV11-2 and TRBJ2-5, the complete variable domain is EAGVAQSPRYKIIEKRQSVAFWCNPISGHATLYWYQQILGQGPKLLIQFQNNGVVDDSQLPKDRFSAERLKGVDSTLKIQPAKLEDSAVYLCASSLAGRGDETQYFGPGTRLLVL.

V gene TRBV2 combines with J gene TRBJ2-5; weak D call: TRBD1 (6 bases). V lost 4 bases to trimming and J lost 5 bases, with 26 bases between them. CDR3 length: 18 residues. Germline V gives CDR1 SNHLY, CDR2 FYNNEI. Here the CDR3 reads CASSVVMQGPRTGETQYF. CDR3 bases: TGTGCCAGCAGTGTAGTTATGCAGGGGCCACGGACCGGCGAGACCCAGTACTTC.

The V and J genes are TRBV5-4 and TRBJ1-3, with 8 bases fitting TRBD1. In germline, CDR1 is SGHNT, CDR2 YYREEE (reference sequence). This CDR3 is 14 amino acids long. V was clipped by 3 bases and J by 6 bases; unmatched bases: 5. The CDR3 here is CASSSDRAENTIYF. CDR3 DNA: TGTGCCAGCAGCTCGGACAGGGCTGAAAACACCATATATTTT. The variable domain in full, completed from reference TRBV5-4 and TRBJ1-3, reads ETGVTQSPTHLIKTRGQQVTLRCSSQSGHNTVSWYQQALGQGPQFIFQYYREEENGRGNFPPRFSGLQFPNYSSELNVNALELDDSALYLCASSSDRAENTIYFGEGSWLTVV.

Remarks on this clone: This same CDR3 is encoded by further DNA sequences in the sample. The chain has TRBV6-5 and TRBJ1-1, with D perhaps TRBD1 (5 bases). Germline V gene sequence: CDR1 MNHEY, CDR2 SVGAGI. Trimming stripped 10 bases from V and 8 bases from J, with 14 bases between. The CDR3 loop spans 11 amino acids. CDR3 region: CATYRQYEAFF. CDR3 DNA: TGTGCCACCTATCGACAGTACGAAGCTTTCTTT.

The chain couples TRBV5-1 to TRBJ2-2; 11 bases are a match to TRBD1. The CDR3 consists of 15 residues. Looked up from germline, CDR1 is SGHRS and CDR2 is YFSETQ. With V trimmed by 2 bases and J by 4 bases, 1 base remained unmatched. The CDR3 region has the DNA TGCGCCAGCAGCTTCGGGACAGGGGGCACCGGGGAGCTGTTTTTT. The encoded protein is CASSFGTGGTGELFF. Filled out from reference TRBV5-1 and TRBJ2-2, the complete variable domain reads KAGVTQTPRYLIKTRGQQVTLSCSPISGHRSVSWYQQTPGQGLQFLFEYFSETQRNKGNFPGRFSGRQFSNSRSEMNVSTLELGDSALYLCASSFGTGGTGELFFGEGSRLTVL.

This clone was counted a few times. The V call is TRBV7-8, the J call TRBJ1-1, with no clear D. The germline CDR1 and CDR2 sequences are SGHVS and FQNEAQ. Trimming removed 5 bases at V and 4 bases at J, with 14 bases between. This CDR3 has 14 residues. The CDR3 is CASSGNSRGTEAFF. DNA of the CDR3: TGTGCCAGCAGCGGGAATTCGCGGGGCACTGAAGCTTTCTTT. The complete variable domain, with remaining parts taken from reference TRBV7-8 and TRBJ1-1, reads GAGVSQSPRYKVAKRGQDVALRCDPISGHVSLFWYQQALGQGPEFLTYFQNEAQLDKSGLPSDRFFAERPEGSVSTLKIQRTQQEDSAVYLCASSGNSRGTEAFFGQGTRLTVV.

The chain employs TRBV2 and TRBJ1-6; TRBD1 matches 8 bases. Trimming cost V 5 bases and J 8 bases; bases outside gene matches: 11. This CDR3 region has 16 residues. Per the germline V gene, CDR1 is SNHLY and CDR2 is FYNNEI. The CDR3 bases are TGTGCCAGCAGTTTGAGGACAGGGTCTACGGATTCACCCCTCCACTTT. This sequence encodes CASSLRTGSTDSPLHF.

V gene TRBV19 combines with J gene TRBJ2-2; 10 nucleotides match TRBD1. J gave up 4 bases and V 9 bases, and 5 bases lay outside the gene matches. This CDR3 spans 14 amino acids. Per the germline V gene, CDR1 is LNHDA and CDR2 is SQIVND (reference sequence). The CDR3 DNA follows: TGTGCCAGCACGACAGGGGGCGTCACCGGGGAGCTGTTTTTT. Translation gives CASTTGGVTGELFF.

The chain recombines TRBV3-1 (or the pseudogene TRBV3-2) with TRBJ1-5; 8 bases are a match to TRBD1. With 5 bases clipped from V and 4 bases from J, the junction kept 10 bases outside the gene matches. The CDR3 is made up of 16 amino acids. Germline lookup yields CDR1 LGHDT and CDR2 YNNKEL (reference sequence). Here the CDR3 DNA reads TGTGCCAGCAGCAGAACTCAGGGGGCTGGGAATCAGCCCCAGCATTTT. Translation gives CASSRTQGAGNQPQHF.

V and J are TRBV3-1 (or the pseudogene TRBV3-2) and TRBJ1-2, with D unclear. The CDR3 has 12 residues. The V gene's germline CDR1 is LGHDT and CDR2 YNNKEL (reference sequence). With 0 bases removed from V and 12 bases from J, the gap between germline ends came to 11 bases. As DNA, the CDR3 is TGTGCCAGCAGCCAAGATTATCGGGGAAACACCTTC. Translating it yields CASSQDYRGNTF.

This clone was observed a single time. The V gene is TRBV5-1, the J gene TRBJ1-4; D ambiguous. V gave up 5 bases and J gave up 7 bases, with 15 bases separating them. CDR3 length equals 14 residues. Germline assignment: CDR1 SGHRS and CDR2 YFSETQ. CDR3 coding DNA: TGCGCCAGCAGGGACTCCCAAGGAGGTGAAAAACTGTTTTTT. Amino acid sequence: CASRDSQGGEKLFF. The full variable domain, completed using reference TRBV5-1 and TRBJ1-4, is KAGVTQTPRYLIKTRGQQVTLSCSPISGHRSVSWYQQTPGQGLQFLFEYFSETQRNKGNFPGRFSGRQFSNSRSEMNVSTLELGDSALYLCASRDSQGGEKLFFGSGTQLSVL.

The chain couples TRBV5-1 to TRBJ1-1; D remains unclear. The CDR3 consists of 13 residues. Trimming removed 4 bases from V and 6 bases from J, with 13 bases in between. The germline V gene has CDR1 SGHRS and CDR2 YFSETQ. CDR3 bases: TGCGCCAGCAGCGAGTCCCAGCGCGCTGAAGCTTTCTTT. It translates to CASSESQRAEAFF.